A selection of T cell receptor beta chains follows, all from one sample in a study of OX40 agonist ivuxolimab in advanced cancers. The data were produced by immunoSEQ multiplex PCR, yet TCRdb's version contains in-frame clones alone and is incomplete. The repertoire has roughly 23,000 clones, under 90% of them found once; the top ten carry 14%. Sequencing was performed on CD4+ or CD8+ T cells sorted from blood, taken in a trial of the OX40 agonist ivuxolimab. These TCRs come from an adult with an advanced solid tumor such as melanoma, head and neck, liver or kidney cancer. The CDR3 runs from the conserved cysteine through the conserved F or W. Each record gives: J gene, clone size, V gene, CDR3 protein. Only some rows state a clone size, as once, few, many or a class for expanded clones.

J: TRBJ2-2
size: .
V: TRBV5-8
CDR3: CASSSDRFANTGELFF

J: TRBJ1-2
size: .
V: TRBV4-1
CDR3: CASSHRRPDKSNYGYTF

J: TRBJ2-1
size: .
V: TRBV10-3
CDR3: CAISESQAGEYNEQFF

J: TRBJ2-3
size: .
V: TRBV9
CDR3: CASSPSGSPTDTQYF

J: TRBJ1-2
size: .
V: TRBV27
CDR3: CASSPRTTGIYGYTF

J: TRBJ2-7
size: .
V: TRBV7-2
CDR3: CASSLDPDSSYEQYF

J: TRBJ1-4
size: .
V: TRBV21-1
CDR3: CASSTAPGGEKLFF

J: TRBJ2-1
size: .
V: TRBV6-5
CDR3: CASSYSGQGYNEQFF

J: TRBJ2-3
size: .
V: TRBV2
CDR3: CASSEATVFVADTQYF

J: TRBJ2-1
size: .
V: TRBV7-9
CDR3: CASSAGAGSVEQFF

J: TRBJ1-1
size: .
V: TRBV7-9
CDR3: CASSQGMNTEAFF

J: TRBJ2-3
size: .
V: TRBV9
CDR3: CASSPWVVGTDTQYF

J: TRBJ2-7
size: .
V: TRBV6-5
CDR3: CASSYADSYEQYF

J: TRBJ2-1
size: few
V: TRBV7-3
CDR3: CASSLLAGVDEQFF

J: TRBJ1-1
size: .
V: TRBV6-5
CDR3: CASSPSSESLEAFF

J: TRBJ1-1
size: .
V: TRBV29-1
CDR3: CSVAFREGTEAFF

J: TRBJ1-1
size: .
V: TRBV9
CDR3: CASSVGYGMAEAFF

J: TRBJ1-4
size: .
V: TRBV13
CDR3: CASSLGPQGTTNEKLFF

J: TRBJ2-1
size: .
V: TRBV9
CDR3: CASSSGRSYNEQFF

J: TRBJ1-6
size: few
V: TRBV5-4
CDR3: CASSQDWSSYNSPLHF

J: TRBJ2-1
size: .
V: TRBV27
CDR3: CASSPSGGDSYNEQFF

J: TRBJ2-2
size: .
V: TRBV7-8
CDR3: CASSPYGTHTGELFF

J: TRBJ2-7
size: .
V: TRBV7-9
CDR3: CASGDASYEQYF

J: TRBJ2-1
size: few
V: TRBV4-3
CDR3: CASSQGWREPHNEQFF

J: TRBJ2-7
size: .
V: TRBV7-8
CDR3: CASSLEIAGDSYEQYF

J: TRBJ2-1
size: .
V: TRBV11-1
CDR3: CASSSGWDEQFF

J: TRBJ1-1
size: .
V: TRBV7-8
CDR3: CASSLAGQGDTEAFF

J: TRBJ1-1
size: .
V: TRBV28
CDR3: CASSRGHINTEAFF

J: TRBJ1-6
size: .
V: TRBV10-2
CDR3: CASSGGAGNSPLHF

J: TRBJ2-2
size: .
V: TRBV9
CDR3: CASSGEFSGELFF

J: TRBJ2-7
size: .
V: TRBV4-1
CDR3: CASSQEMGQVYEQYF

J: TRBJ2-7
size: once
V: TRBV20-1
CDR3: CSAFREREQYF

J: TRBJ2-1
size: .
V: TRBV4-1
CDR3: CASSQDPPRTSEGNEQFF

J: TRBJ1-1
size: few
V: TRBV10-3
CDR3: CAISESKGQNTEAFF

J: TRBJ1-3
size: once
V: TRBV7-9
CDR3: CASNLGGAGNTIYF

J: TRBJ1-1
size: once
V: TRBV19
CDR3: CASRDRGVTEAFF